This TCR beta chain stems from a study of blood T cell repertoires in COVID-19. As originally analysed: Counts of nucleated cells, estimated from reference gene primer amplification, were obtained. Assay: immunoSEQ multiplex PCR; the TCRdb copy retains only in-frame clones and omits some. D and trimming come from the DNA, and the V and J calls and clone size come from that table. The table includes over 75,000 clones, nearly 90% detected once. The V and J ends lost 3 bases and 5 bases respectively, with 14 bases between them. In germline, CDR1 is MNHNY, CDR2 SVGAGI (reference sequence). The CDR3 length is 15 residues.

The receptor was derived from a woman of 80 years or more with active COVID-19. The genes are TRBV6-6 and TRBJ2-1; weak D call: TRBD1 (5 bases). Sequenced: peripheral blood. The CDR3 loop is CASSYITGRNNEQFF. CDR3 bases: TGTGCCAGCAGTTATATTACAGGAAGAAACAATGAGCAGTTCTTC.